This TCR beta chain was profiled in a study of T cell repertoires in cytomegalovirus infection. Study context: Evidence of both CMV infection and a matching HLA type came from public TCR beta signatures.

Concerning this clonotype itself: Its antigen is not identified.

MiXCR was run by TCRdb on the reads, yielding one entry per CDR3 protein. The repertoire consists of around 130,000 distinct CDR3 sequences, with roughly a quarter occurring once and the leading ten covering 34%. General study results and limits: The ex vivo response was dominated by HLA-C-restricted CMV-specific TCR beta clonotypes. Cumulative public TCR beta family frequency identified CMV carriers with the relevant HLA.

Sequencing was done on a sample of PBMCs, sequenced either directly or after in vitro stimulation (not recorded which). The TCR was taken from a human donor in good health (CMV status not recorded). Some clones in this sample may be carry-over from other donors' samples.

The CDR3 coding sequence is TGTGCCATCAGTGAGTCACATGAGCAGTTCTTC. As protein: CAISESHEQFF. The chain couples TRBV10-3 to TRBJ2-1; D is undetermined. CDR3 length: 11 amino acids. V was pared by 0 bases and J by 8 bases, with 2 bases between. Germline CDR1 and CDR2: ENHRY and SYGVKD.